This entry lists 15 T cell receptor beta chains sequenced from one sample in a study of blood T cell repertoires in COVID-19. Sequencing used immunoSEQ multiplex PCR; TCRdb keeps in-frame clones, though not all of them. This repertoire shows 150,000 to 250,000 clones, about 76% found once; its top ten account for about 6.5%. Specimen: peripheral blood. Receptor source: a woman aged 40 to 50 with COVID-19, enrolled during active disease.

The V gene is TRBV3-1 (or the pseudogene TRBV3-2), the J gene TRBJ1-2; a possible D gene is TRBD1 (6 bases). The CDR3 has 15 residues. Germline CDR1 and CDR2: LGHDT and YNNKEL (reference sequence). Trimming pared 4 bases from V and 7 bases from J, leaving 19 bases between. This CDR3 is CASSPGGGRTPGYTF. The CDR3 DNA follows: TGTGCCAGCAGCCCAGGCGGGGGGCGAACTCCTGGCTACACCTTC.

The J gene is TRBJ2-3, the V gene TRBV12-3 or TRBV12-4, with D possibly matching TRBD1 (5 bases). The CDR3 is made up of 13 amino acids. Deletions cut 7 bases from V and 3 bases from J, with 11 bases between. The CDR3 reads CASTEQGTDTQYF. In DNA, the CDR3 is TGTGCCAGCACTGAGCAGGGAACAGATACGCAGTATTTT.

The rearrangement uses TRBV7-2 and TRBJ1-2; TRBD1 matches 7 bases. Germline CDR1 reads SGHTA; CDR2 reads FQGNSA. The CDR3 runs to 13 residues. V lost 5 bases and J lost 8; bases outside the gene matches: 8. The CDR3 nucleotides are TGTGCCAGCAGCAGCGACAGGGTTGGGGGCTACACCTTC. It translates to CASSSDRVGGYTF.

Remarks on this clone: This CDR3 is also generated by other DNA sequences in the sample. This chain uses TRBV5-1 with TRBJ2-7; 11 bases are shared with TRBD2. CDR3 length: 14 amino acids. CDR1 and CDR2 (germline): SGHRS, YFSETQ. V dropped 3 bases and J dropped 2; count of bases not matched to a gene: 1. The CDR3 reads CASSSTSGAYEQYF. In DNA form, the CDR3 reads TGCGCCAGCAGCTCGACTAGCGGGGCCTACGAGCAGTACTTC.

This clone occurred a few times. The V gene is TRBV6-5, the J gene TRBJ2-1; tentative D call: TRBD2 (6 bases). Germline V CDR1 and CDR2: MNHEY, SVGAGI. Deletions cut 5 bases from V and 7 bases from J, with 12 bases between. The CDR3 runs to 13 residues. The CDR3 loop reads CASSKTGTNEQFF. CDR3 nucleotide sequence: TGTGCCAGCAGTAAAACTGGGACTAATGAGCAGTTCTTC.

In this sample, this clone turned up once. The chain is built from TRBV19 and TRBJ1-6, with 7 positions matching TRBD1. Trimming cost V 4 bases and J 1 base; bases outside gene matches: 4. The CDR3 runs 16 residues. Germline values: CDR1 LNHDA, CDR2 SQIVND (reference sequence). The CDR3, as DNA: TGTGCCAGTAGTACCCGGACAGGATCCTATAATTCACCCCTCCACTTT. Translating gives CASSTRTGSYNSPLHF.

The V and J genes are TRBV12-3 or TRBV12-4 and TRBJ2-1; D may be TRBD1 (8 bases). Deletions cut 6 bases from V and 8 bases from J, with 14 bases between. The CDR3 is 13 residues long. In DNA form, the CDR3 reads TGTGCCAGCAGCCGGACAGGGAGGGATGAGCAGTTCTTC. It encodes CASSRTGRDEQFF.

The V gene is TRBV6-5, the J gene TRBJ1-5; TRBD1 matches 10 bases. This CDR3 region has 14 residues. J was trimmed by 9 bases and V by 6 bases; bases with no gene match: 8. The germline gives CDR1 MNHEY, CDR2 SVGAGI. The DNA of the CDR3 is TGTGCCAGCAGCAACGGACAGGGGGAATGGCCCCAGCATTTT. Translated: CASSNGQGEWPQHF.

The V gene is TRBV7-8, the J gene TRBJ2-1; D remains ambiguous. Germline V gene data show CDR1 as SGHVS and CDR2 as FQNEAQ. V lost 2 bases, J lost 13 bases, and 12 bases lay in between. The CDR3 runs 12 residues. The CDR3 nucleotides read TGTGCCAGCAGCTTAAGAGGATTTAGTCAGTTCTTC. Its translation is CASSLRGFSQFF.

The V call is TRBV7-3, the J call TRBJ1-1; D not resolved. The CDR3 contains 12 residues. Germline CDR1 and CDR2: SGHTA and FQGTGA. The V end lost 5 bases, the J end lost 7 bases, and 11 bases lay between the germline ends. The CDR3 DNA reads TGTGCCAGCAGCCGAGCGGACGGTGAAGCTTTCTTT. This gives the protein CASSRADGEAFF.

V usage is TRBV5-1 and J usage is TRBJ2-4; D possibly corresponds to TRBD2 (6 bases). CDR3 length: 14 amino acids. The ends were cut back, 4 bases at V and 4 bases at J, with 12 bases in the middle. The germline V gene has CDR1 SGHRS and CDR2 YFSETQ. CDR3 sequence reads: CASSLSGGKNIQYF. For the CDR3, the DNA is TGCGCCAGCAGCCTCAGCGGAGGGAAAAACATTCAGTACTTC.

V and J are TRBV30 and TRBJ2-2; no reliable D call. The V and J ends lost 4 bases and 5 bases respectively, with 11 bases between them. Germline assignment: CDR1 GTSNPN and CDR2 SVGIG (reference sequence). The CDR3 runs to 13 residues. The CDR3 region is CAWIRGRTGELFF. For the CDR3, the DNA is TGTGCCTGGATCCGTGGGCGTACCGGGGAGCTGTTTTTT.

A few counts support this clone. The chain links TRBV5-6 to TRBJ1-6; unclear D gene. Germline V gene lookup returns CDR1 SGHDT and CDR2 YYEEEE. Trimming left V 3 bases short and J 5 bases short, with 9 bases between. The CDR3 is made up of 14 amino acids. CDR3: CASSSGSHNSPLHF. DNA of the CDR3: TGTGCCAGCAGCTCGGGTTCCCATAATTCACCCCTCCACTTT.

The rearrangement uses TRBV19 and TRBJ2-1; no reliable D call. The CDR3 runs to 16 residues. V was pared by 0 bases and J by 3 bases, with 12 bases between. Germline CDR1 and CDR2: LNHDA and SQIVND (reference sequence). CDR3 sequence reads: CASSIDSADNYNEQFF. CDR3 nucleotide sequence: TGTGCCAGTAGTATAGATTCGGCAGACAACTACAATGAGCAGTTCTTC.

This rearrangement joins TRBV4-1 to TRBJ2-7, with TRBD1 matching over 10 bases. The CDR3 runs 15 residues. V lost 1 base, J lost 6 bases, and 6 bases stayed unmatched. Germline CDR1 reads MGHRA; CDR2 reads YSYEKL. The chain's CDR3 is CASSQGTGGLGEQYF. CDR3 nucleotides: TGCGCCAGCAGCCAAGGGACAGGGGGATTAGGCGAGCAGTACTTC.